These 11 T cell receptor beta chains share one sample of origin, sequenced in a study of cytomegalovirus exposure and HLA in healthy donors. The primer mix had 60 Vbeta and 13 Jbeta primers. Here immunoSEQ multiplex PCR was the method, and the copy in TCRdb shows in-frame clones only, minus some. The table has approximately 130,000 clones, roughly four fifths seen once. The material sequenced was PBMCs. The receptors come from a man aged 18 to 35 in good health and CMV-seronegative.

The CDR3 DNA is TGTGCCAGCAGCTTGGTCGGGGATACGCAGTATTTT. This sequence encodes CASSLVGDTQYF. The V gene is TRBV5-6, the J gene TRBJ2-3; D ambiguous. The CDR3 is made up of 12 amino acids. Trimming took off 0 bases at V and 6 bases at J, with 5 bases between the two ends. The germline gives CDR1 SGHDT, CDR2 YYEEEE.

This chain uses TRBV14 with TRBJ2-5, with 10 bases that match TRBD1. Germline V gene sequence: CDR1 SGHDN, CDR2 FVKESK. V dropped 0 bases and J dropped 2; count of bases not matched to a gene: 3. The CDR3 extends over 16 amino acids. CDR3 sequence (DNA): TGTGCCAGCAGCCAAGATTGGACAGGGGGGCAAGAGACCCAGTACTTC. Protein sequence: CASSQDWTGGQETQYF.

The chain carries TRBV7-3 and TRBJ2-2; no reliable D call. Trimming stripped 5 bases from V and 0 bases from J, with 19 bases between. The CDR3 sequence is 18 residues long. Per germline, CDR1 SGHTA and CDR2 FQGTGA. CDR3 in amino acids: CASSPRSKIVTNTGELFF. For the CDR3, the DNA is TGTGCCAGCAGCCCTCGGAGTAAGATAGTTACGAACACCGGGGAGCTGTTTTTT.

V is TRBV6-6 and J is TRBJ2-3; TRBD2 matches 13 bases. The CDR3 loop spans 16 amino acids. CDR1 is MNHNY and CDR2 is SVGAGI in the germline V gene (reference sequence). V was clipped by 6 bases and J by 8 bases; unmatched bases: 11. CDR3: CASSQLAGGPSGTQYF. CDR3 nucleotide sequence: TGTGCCAGCAGCCAACTAGCGGGGGGGCCCTCAGGTACGCAGTATTTT.

This sequence joins TRBV2 and TRBJ1-5, with D hard to call. CDR1 SNHLY and CDR2 FYNNEI come from the germline V gene. V was cut by 7 bases and J by 2 bases, with 6 bases left in between. The CDR3 consists of 12 residues. For the CDR3, the DNA is TGTGCCAGCACCTTTGGCAATCAGCCCCAGCATTTT. As protein: CASTFGNQPQHF.

V gene TRBV5-4 combines with J gene TRBJ1-1; TRBD1 matches 7 bases. This CDR3 region has 14 residues. V shed 4 bases, J shed 6 bases, and the junction held 9 bases outside the gene matches. The germline CDR1 and CDR2 sequences are SGHNT and YYREEE (reference sequence). The CDR3 DNA is TGTGCCAGCAGCCACCCGACAGGGATGGCTGAAGCTTTCTTT. Translation gives CASSHPTGMAEAFF.

The chain joins TRBV7-2 to TRBJ2-3, with 11 positions matching TRBD2. The ends lost 0 bases at V and 1 base at J; junction bases unmatched: 6. This CDR3 is built from 18 residues. Germline CDR1 SGHTA, CDR2 FQGNSA. The CDR3, as DNA: TGTGCCAGCAGCTTAGCTTCACCTAGCGGGGGGCGCACAGATACGCAGTATTTT. Translating gives CASSLASPSGGRTDTQYF.

This chain uses TRBV6-1 with TRBJ2-7, with 9 nucleotides matching TRBD1. The CDR3 loop spans 15 amino acids. V lost 3 bases and J lost 5; bases outside the gene matches: 8. Germline assignment: CDR1 MNHNS and CDR2 SASEGT. The CDR3 region is CASSDARDRVDEQYF. For the CDR3, the DNA is TGTGCCAGCAGTGACGCCCGGGACAGGGTCGACGAGCAGTACTTC.

The V call is TRBV6-5, the J call TRBJ1-1, with D maybe TRBD1 (5 bases). The V gene lost 6 bases and the J gene lost 1 base, with 9 bases spanning the gap. The CDR3 runs 13 residues. CDR1 and CDR2 (germline): MNHEY, SVGAGI. CDR3 region: CASSPGQNTEAFF. The DNA for the CDR3 is TGTGCCAGCAGCCCAGGACAGAACACTGAAGCTTTCTTT.

The chain employs TRBV29-1 and TRBJ1-2; D is ambiguous. This CDR3 has 13 amino acids. CDR1 is SQVTM, CDR2 ANQGSEA, per germline. Trimming pared 7 bases from V and 2 bases from J, leaving 14 bases between. CDR3 sequence: CSDGALVNYGYTF. The CDR3 region has the DNA TGCAGCGACGGTGCGCTGGTGAACTATGGCTACACCTTC. The variable domain in full, with the rest retrieved from reference TRBV29-1 and TRBJ1-2, is SAVISQKPSRDICQRGTSLTIQCQVDSQVTMMFWYRQQPGQSLTLIATANQGSEATYESGFVIDKFPISRPNLTFSTLTVSNMSPEDSSIYLCSDGALVNYGYTFGSGTRLTVV.

This clone was observed once. The J gene is TRBJ2-7, the V gene TRBV18, with D possibly TRBD2 on 7 matching bases. The ends were cut back, 6 bases at V and 0 bases at J, with 12 bases in the middle. The CDR3 has 14 residues. Germline loops: CDR1 KGHSH, CDR2 LQKENI. The CDR3 here is CASSRGGPSYEQYF. In DNA form, the CDR3 reads TGTGCCAGCTCGAGGGGGGGGCCCTCCTACGAGCAGTACTTC.